The clone carrying this TCR beta chain was counted between two and nine times. Its target is unknown. The data were obtained in a study of CD8 T cells in ankylosing spondylitis. General study findings and limits: Past research had described some motif variants in reactive arthritis synovial fluid and blood. Characteristic, it appeared, of ankylosing spondylitis blood was a TCR beta motif of several highly homologous variants.

In making TCR beta libraries, quantitative 5'-RACE with molecular barcodes was used. MiXCR was run by TCRdb on the 5' RACE reads, yielding one entry per CDR3 protein. The sample carries about 500,000 distinct CDR3 sequences, approximately 5.3% recorded once. J was trimmed by 0 bases and V by 5 bases; bases with no gene match: 5. CDR1 is SEHNR and CDR2 is FQNEAQ in the germline V gene (reference sequence). This CDR3 has 16 residues. This clonotype originated in a male donor with ankylosing spondylitis. The chain recombines TRBV7-9 with TRBJ2-1, with TRBD1 identical over 9 bases. Sequenced input: blood, either unsorted or a sorted T cell fraction (not recorded which). The CDR3 nucleotides are TGTGCCAGCAGCGCGGGACAGGGAACCTCCTACAATGAGCAGTTCTTC. Its protein product is CASSAGQGTSYNEQFF.